This is a list of T cell receptor beta chains from one sample in a study of T cell repertoires in ileal Crohn's disease. Clones were sequenced by immunoSEQ multiplex PCR, and TCRdb holds only the in-frame ones, with some missing. The table includes some 16,000 clones, approximately 77% detected once. The sequenced material came from ileal tissue. These receptors were collected from an adult with Crohn's disease. CDR3s include the opening cysteine and the closing phenylalanine or tryptophan.

v_gene,CDR3aa
TRBV27,CASRPTTGTGGSGPQHF
TRBV18,CASSPNNRVLGEKLFF
TRBV2,CASSGRSGATNEKLFF
TRBV5-1,CASSLDGGSGNTIYF
TRBV25-1,CASSAPWGTAGYEQYF
TRBV7-2,CASSLRVAGGGELFF
TRBV2,CASSGLGGGRRGEQFF
TRBV7-8,CASSLEARGANYGYTF
TRBV7-9,CASSRSGRGPRETQYF
TRBV6-6,CASSIALAGVGDTQYF
TRBV19,CASRSGQGYTDTQYF
TRBV2,CASSEALGGEQFF
TRBV6-1,CASSEGAGQVQEQFF
TRBV7-9,CASSFRGALGNTIYF
TRBV7-2,CASSFNRGRNTEAFF
TRBV9,CASSGRDRGTEAFF
TRBV5-1,CASSLAPRLNHEQYF
TRBV7-2,CASNRVTDGYTF